This T cell receptor (beta chain) was sequenced in a study of response to subunit inactivated influenza vaccine. From germline, CDR1 is MGHRA and CDR2 YSYEKL. There are 13 residues in the CDR3. Trimming removed 1 base from V and 6 bases from J, with 9 bases in between. Via MiXCR, TCRdb re-called the RT-PCR reads, giving one row per CDR3 protein. This table has hundreds of thousands of distinct CDR3 sequences, roughly an eighth appearing once. The table lists this clonotype with a few counts. The sequencing here drew on non-naive T cells sorted from PBMCs, taken 14 to 15 days before vaccination. The sequence came from a middle-aged man who received an inactivated influenza vaccine. The rearrangement links TRBV4-1 to TRBJ1-2; a possible D gene is TRBD1 (5 bases). CDR3 residues: CASSQGGIHGYTF. In DNA, the CDR3 is TGCGCCAGCAGCCAAGGGGGGATCCATGGCTACACCTTC.